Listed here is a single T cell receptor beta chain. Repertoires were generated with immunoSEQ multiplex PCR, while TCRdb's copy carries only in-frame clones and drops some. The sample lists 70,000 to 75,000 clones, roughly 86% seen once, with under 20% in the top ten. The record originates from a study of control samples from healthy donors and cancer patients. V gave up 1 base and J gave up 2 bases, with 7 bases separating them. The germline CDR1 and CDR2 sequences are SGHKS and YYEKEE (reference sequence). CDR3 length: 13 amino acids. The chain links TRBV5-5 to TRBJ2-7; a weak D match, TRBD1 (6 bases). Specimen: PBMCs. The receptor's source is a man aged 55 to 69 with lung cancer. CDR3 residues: CASSLTGPYEQYV. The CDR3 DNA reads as TGTGCCAGCAGCTTGACAGGGCCCTACGAGCAGTACGTC.